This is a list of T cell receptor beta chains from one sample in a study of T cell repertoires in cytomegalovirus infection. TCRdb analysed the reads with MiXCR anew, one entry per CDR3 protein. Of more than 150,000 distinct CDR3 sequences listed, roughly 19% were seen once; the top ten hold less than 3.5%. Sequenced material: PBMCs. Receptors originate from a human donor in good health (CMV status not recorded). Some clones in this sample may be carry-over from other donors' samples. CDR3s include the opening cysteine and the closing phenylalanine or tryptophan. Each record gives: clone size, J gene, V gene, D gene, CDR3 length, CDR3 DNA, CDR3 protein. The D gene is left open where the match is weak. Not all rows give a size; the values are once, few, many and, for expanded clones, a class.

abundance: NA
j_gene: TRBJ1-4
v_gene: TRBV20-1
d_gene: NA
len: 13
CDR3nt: TGCAGTGCTAGAGTCCCAGTGGGGGAAAAACTGTTTTTT
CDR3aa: CSARVPVGEKLFF

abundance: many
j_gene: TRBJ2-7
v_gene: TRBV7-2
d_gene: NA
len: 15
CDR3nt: TGTGCCAGCAGCTTAGTAGTAGCCGCCTCCTACGAGCAGTACTTC
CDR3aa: CASSLVVAASYEQYF

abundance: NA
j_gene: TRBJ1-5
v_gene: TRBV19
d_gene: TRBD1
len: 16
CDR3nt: TGTGCCAGTTTATCGACCGGACAGGGTTATGATCAGCCCCAGCATTTT
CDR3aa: CASLSTGQGYDQPQHF

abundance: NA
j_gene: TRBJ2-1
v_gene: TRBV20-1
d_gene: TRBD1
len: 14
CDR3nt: TGCAGTGCTCGACAGGGGGCGAGTTACAATGAGCAGTTCTTC
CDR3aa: CSARQGASYNEQFF

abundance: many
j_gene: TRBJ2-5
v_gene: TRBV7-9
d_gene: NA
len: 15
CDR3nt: TGTGCCAGCAGCTTATCCAGTAGCGGCGAAGAGACCCAGTACTTC
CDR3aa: CASSLSSSGEETQYF

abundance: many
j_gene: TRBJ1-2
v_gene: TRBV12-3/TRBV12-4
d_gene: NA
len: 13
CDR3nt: TGTGCCAGCAGTCGAAGTGAATTTGATGGCTACACCTTC
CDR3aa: CASSRSEFDGYTF

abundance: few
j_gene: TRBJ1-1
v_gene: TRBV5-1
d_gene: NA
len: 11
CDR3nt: TGCGCCTCCAAGCAGGAAACTGAAGCTTTCTTT
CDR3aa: CASKQETEAFF

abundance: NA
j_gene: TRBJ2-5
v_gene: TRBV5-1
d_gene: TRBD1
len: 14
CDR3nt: TGCGCCAGCAGCTTCCAGGGACAGCAAGAGACCCAGTACTTC
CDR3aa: CASSFQGQQETQYF

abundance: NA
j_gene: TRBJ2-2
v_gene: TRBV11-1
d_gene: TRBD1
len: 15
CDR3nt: TGTGCCAGCAGCCCCCGGGACAGGGGGAAAGAGGAGCTGTTTTTT
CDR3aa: CASSPRDRGKEELFF

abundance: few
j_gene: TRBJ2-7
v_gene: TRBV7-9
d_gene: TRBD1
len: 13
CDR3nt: TGTGCCAGCAGCGGACAGGGGGCTAGGGAGCAGTACTTC
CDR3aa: CASSGQGAREQYF

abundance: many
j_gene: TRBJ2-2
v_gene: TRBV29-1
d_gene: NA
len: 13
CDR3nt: TGCAGCGTAAAAATCCAGGGTGCCGGGGAGCTGTTTTTT
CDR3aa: CSVKIQGAGELFF

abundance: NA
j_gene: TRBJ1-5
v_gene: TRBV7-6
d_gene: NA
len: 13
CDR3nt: TGTGCCAGCAGCTTTCAGGGACCTCAGCCCCAGCATTTT
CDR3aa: CASSFQGPQPQHF

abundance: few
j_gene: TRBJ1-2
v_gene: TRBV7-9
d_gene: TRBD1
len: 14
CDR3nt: TGTGCCAGCAGCCCTCCGGGACAGAAGTATGGCTACACCTTC
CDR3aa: CASSPPGQKYGYTF

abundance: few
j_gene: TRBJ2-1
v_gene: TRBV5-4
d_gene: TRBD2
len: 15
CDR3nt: TGTGCCAGCAGTTACAAGCGGGAGCGGTACAATGAGCAGTTCTTC
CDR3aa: CASSYKRERYNEQFF